These 32 T cell receptor beta chains originate from one sample sequenced in a study of CD8+CD57+ T cells in acquired aplastic anemia. All sequencing subjects had displayed CD8+CD57+ cell expansion on flow cytometry. Genomic DNA was employed as the template in profiling TCR beta VDJ and CDR3. MiXCR, applied by TCRdb to the reads, yields one record per CDR3 protein. The sample lists 200,000 to 250,000 distinct CDR3 sequences, roughly two thirds occurring once. Material: sorted CD4+, CD8+, or CD8+CD57+ T cells (not recorded which) from PBMCs. Receptors originate from a human donor with aplastic anemia.

This chain links TRBV12-3 or TRBV12-4 with TRBJ2-5; no clear D gene. V dropped 7 bases and J dropped 4 bases, with 13 bases sitting between them. This CDR3 region has 13 residues. As DNA, the CDR3 is TGTGCCAGCACCCGGACGAGAGTAGAGACCCAGTACTTC. It codes for CASTRTRVETQYF.

The gene calls are TRBV5-6 and TRBJ1-3, with 7 bases matching TRBD1. The germline gives CDR1 SGHDT, CDR2 YYEEEE. Losses at the gene ends were 3 bases for V and 1 base for J; bases not matched to a gene: 7. The CDR3 contains 16 residues. The CDR3 DNA sequence: TGTGCCAGCAGCTCCAGGACAGGACAGTCTGGAAACACCATATATTTT. Amino acid sequence: CASSSRTGQSGNTIYF.

V gene TRBV4-1 combines with J gene TRBJ2-7, with a weak D call TRBD2 (7 bases). CDR1 is MGHRA, CDR2 YSYEKL, per germline. Trimming removed 5 bases from V and 0 bases from J, with 14 bases in between. This CDR3 has 15 amino acids. The CDR3: CASSSRGGPSYEQYF. CDR3 DNA: TGCGCCAGCAGCTCAAGGGGGGGGCCCTCCTACGAGCAGTACTTC.

This clonotype came up a few times. The chain is built from TRBV30 and TRBJ1-4; no clear D. The V gene's germline CDR1 is GTSNPN and CDR2 SVGIG (reference sequence). V lost 0 bases, J lost 6 bases, and 8 bases lay in between. The CDR3 totals 13 residues. The CDR3 loop reads CAWSVGLDEKLFF. The CDR3 DNA reads TGTGCCTGGAGTGTGGGGTTAGATGAAAAACTGTTTTTT. Complete variable domain (other parts from reference TRBV30 and TRBJ1-4): SQTIHQWPATLVQPVGSPLSLECTVEGTSNPNLYWYRQAAGRGLQLLFYSVGIGQISSEVPQNLSASRPQDRQFILSSKKLLLSDSGFYLCAWSVGLDEKLFFGSGTQLSVL.

The chain has TRBV29-1 and TRBJ2-7; 9 bases align to TRBD1. After removal of 6 bases from V and 6 bases from J, the junction contained 6 bases not matched to a gene. The CDR3 is 12 amino acids. Germline V gene lookup returns CDR1 SQVTM and CDR2 ANQGSEA. CDR3 in DNA: TGCAGCGTCGGGACAGGGTGGTCCGAGCAGTACTTC. Translated, it gives CSVGTGWSEQYF.

The chain links TRBV12-3 or TRBV12-4 to TRBJ1-4, with TRBD1 matching 11 bases. The CDR3 spans 15 residues. V shed 5 bases and J 7 bases; nucleotides not matched to a gene: 6. DNA of the CDR3: TGTGCCAGCAGTGGGTGGACAGGGGGCGTTGAAAAACTGTTTTTT. Its translation is CASSGWTGGVEKLFF.

CDR3 region: CASSLAGTPEAFF. Written as DNA, the CDR3 is TGTGCCAGCAGCTTGGCCGGGACACCGGAAGCTTTCTTT. The chain combines TRBV5-4 with TRBJ1-1; the D gene is possibly TRBD1 (6 bases). The CDR3 spans 13 residues. In germline, CDR1 is SGHNT, CDR2 YYREEE (reference sequence). V lost 0 bases to trimming and J lost 8 bases, with 11 bases between them.

A note on this clonotype: At one end, the junction sequence differs from germline, possibly due to a read error. V is TRBV24-1 and J is TRBJ1-6, with 7 positions matching TRBD1. The length of the CDR3 is 17 residues. The germline V gene has CDR1 KGHDR and CDR2 SFDVKD. CDR3 sequence: CATSDLDRSSYNSPLHF. The CDR3 DNA is TGCGCCACCAGTGATTTGGACAGGAGCTCCTATAATTCACCCCTCCACTTT.

The V gene is TRBV10-1, the J gene TRBJ2-2; D might be TRBD1 or TRBD2, each matching 5 bases. The CDR3 has 14 residues. Deletions cut 7 bases from V and 5 bases from J, with 14 bases between. CDR1 is WNHNN and CDR2 is SYGVQD in the germline V gene (reference sequence). In DNA, the CDR3 is TGCGCCAGCACCGGGGCCCAATGGACCGGGGAGCTGTTTTTT. Translating gives CASTGAQWTGELFF.

The rearrangement uses TRBV12-3 or TRBV12-4 and TRBJ1-1; D may be TRBD1 (5 bases). This CDR3 has 15 amino acids. The germline V and J ends were trimmed by 3 bases and 2 bases, with 13 bases remaining between them. For the CDR3, the DNA is TGTGCCAGCAGTTTCATGGGGGTGGGAAACACTGAAGCTTTCTTT. It codes for CASSFMGVGNTEAFF.

V and J are TRBV25-1 and TRBJ2-2; D remains unclear. The CDR3 consists of 16 residues. Deletions cut 1 base from V and 0 bases from J, with 9 bases between. Germline V CDR1 and CDR2: MGHDK, SYGVNS. CDR3 amino acids: CASSEWGQANTGELFF. The CDR3, as DNA: TGTGCCAGCAGTGAATGGGGTCAGGCGAACACCGGGGAGCTGTTTTTT.

In this sample, this clonotype turned up a few times. The J gene is TRBJ1-1, the V gene TRBV20-1, with D perhaps TRBD1 (5 bases). V was shortened by 6 bases and J by 0 bases, with 11 bases between the two germline ends. This CDR3 region has 13 residues. Germline lookup yields CDR1 DFQATT and CDR2 SNEGSKA (reference sequence). The CDR3 sequence is CSASDTMNTEAFF. CDR3 sequence (DNA): TGCAGTGCCTCGGACACGATGAACACTGAAGCTTTCTTT.

The V gene is TRBV20-1, the J gene TRBJ1-5; D remains unclear. This CDR3 comprises 14 residues. Germline values: CDR1 DFQATT, CDR2 SNEGSKA (reference sequence). V was trimmed by 0 bases and J by 2 bases, leaving 8 bases between them. CDR3 DNA sequence: TGCAGTGCTAGAGAGAGGAGGGGCAATCAGCCCCAGCATTTT. Translation gives CSARERRGNQPQHF.

The chain employs TRBV9 and TRBJ1-1; a possible D gene is TRBD1 (6 bases). There are 16 residues in the CDR3. The germline V gene has CDR1 SGDLS and CDR2 YYNGEE. The germline V and J ends were trimmed by 0 bases and 6 bases, with 18 bases remaining between them. Here the CDR3 DNA reads TGTGCCAGCAGCGTAGCTTGGGGCAGGGGCGGGTCTGAAGCTTTCTTT. This translates into CASSVAWGRGGSEAFF.

This chain connects TRBV7-9 to TRBJ1-1; D not resolved. The germline V and J ends were trimmed by 4 bases and 4 bases, with 19 bases remaining between them. CDR1 SEHNR and CDR2 FQNEAQ come from the germline V gene (reference sequence). The CDR3 spans 16 residues. The CDR3 sequence is CASSWALSVVGTEAFF. The DNA of the CDR3 is TGTGCCAGCAGCTGGGCGCTATCTGTGGTTGGCACTGAAGCTTTCTTT.

V is TRBV19 and J is TRBJ2-5; D uncertain. The V end was cut by 2 bases, the J end by 0 bases, with 10 bases between. The germline gives CDR1 LNHDA, CDR2 SQIVND (reference sequence). The CDR3 is 15 amino acids. As DNA, the CDR3 is TGTGCCAGTAGTATATCCGGGTGGTACCAAGAGACCCAGTACTTC. Protein product: CASSISGWYQETQYF.

This chain uses TRBV10-3 with TRBJ1-5; TRBD1 aligns across 7 bases. J was trimmed by 3 bases and V by 6 bases; bases with no gene match: 5. Per the germline V gene, CDR1 is ENHRY and CDR2 is SYGVKD. The CDR3 covers 14 residues. The DNA for the CDR3 is TGTGCCATCAGCCAGGACAGGATCAATCAGCCCCAGCATTTT. Translation gives CAISQDRINQPQHF.

The chain couples TRBV19 to TRBJ2-1, with 7 bases identical to TRBD1. V lost 6 bases, J lost 10 bases, and 6 bases stayed unmatched. The CDR3 has 12 residues. CDR1 and CDR2 from the germline V gene are LNHDA and SQIVND (reference sequence). The CDR3, as DNA: TGTGCCAGTAGCGAGACAGGGTTCGAGCAGTTCTTC. It codes for CASSETGFEQFF. The whole variable domain, remainder taken from reference TRBV19 and TRBJ2-1, is DGGITQSPKYLFRKEGQNVTLSCEQNLNHDAMYWYRQDPGQGLRLIYYSQIVNDFQKGDIAEGYSVSREKKESFPLTVTSAQKNPTAFYLCASSETGFEQFFGPGTRLTVL.

This chain links TRBV19 with TRBJ2-5; 8 bases match TRBD1. V gave up 4 bases and J gave up 4 bases; unmatched junction bases: 8. CDR1 is LNHDA and CDR2 is SQIVND in the germline V gene (reference sequence). The CDR3 has 15 amino acids. The CDR3 DNA reads TGTGCCAGTAGTAGTGGACAGGGTTGGCGAGAGACCCAGTACTTC. Translating it yields CASSSGQGWRETQYF.

The count of this clonotype is one. V gene TRBV30 combines with J gene TRBJ2-7; D is perhaps TRBD1 (5 bases). CDR1 and CDR2 from the germline V gene are GTSNPN and SVGIG (reference sequence). V was shortened by 2 bases and J by 2 bases, with 7 bases between the two germline ends. This CDR3 comprises 12 residues. The DNA for the CDR3 is TGTGCCTGGAGTACAGGACCCTACGAGCAGTACTTC. Translation: CAWSTGPYEQYF.

This clonotype was seen repeatedly, ten times or more. The chain combines TRBV7-9 with TRBJ1-4; the D gene is possibly TRBD1 (6 bases). This CDR3 contains 14 residues. V lost 5 bases and J lost 7, with 14 bases in between. CDR1 is SEHNR, CDR2 FQNEAQ, per germline (reference sequence). The CDR3 bases are TGTGCCAGCAGCCGTCAGGGGACATTTGAAAAACTGTTTTTT. As protein: CASSRQGTFEKLFF. Supplemented by reference TRBV7-9 and TRBJ1-4, the full variable domain reads DTGVSQNPRHKITKRGQNVTFRCDPISEHNRLYWYRQTLGQGPEFLTYFQNEAQLEKSRLLSDRFSAERPKGSFSTLEIQRTEQGDSAMYLCASSRQGTFEKLFFGSGTQLSVL.

The chain has TRBV5-4 and TRBJ1-4, with D perhaps matching TRBD1 (6 bases). Between the trimmed V and J ends, which lost 4 bases and 12 bases, there was a span of 16 bases. Germline CDR1 is SGHNT and CDR2 is YYREEE (reference sequence). The CDR3 has 13 residues. In nucleotides, the CDR3 is TGTGCCAGCAGCGTGGGTCACAGGGAAGAACTGTTTTTT. As protein: CASSVGHREELFF.

The chain links TRBV12-3 or TRBV12-4 to TRBJ2-7; D may be TRBD1 (5 bases). V was pared by 6 bases and J by 5 bases, with 11 bases between. This CDR3 region has 12 residues. Written as DNA, the CDR3 is TGTGCCAGCAGCCGTTCAGGGAACGAGCAGTACTTC. Its translation: CASSRSGNEQYF.

This clonotype appeared a few times. This chain connects TRBV4-1 to TRBJ2-7; D tentatively fits TRBD1 or TRBD2 (6 bases each). Germline V gives CDR1 MGHRA, CDR2 YSYEKL. This CDR3 has 14 amino acids. V was trimmed by 0 bases and J by 3 bases, leaving 9 bases between them. The CDR3, as DNA: TGCGCCAGCAGCCAAGAACAGGGACTCTACGAGCAGTACTTC. This gives the protein CASSQEQGLYEQYF.

V usage is TRBV14 and J usage is TRBJ1-1; D remains unclear. The germline gives CDR1 SGHDN, CDR2 FVKESK. This CDR3 is built from 14 residues. V lost 0 bases, J lost 4 bases, and 9 bases lay in between. The CDR3, as DNA: TGTGCCAGCAGCCAAGATCTATTTCTCACTGAAGCTTTCTTT. Its protein product is CASSQDLFLTEAFF.

In its sample, this clonotype was seen a few times. This sequence joins TRBV24-1 and TRBJ2-5, with D perhaps TRBD2 (5 bases). V was clipped by 3 bases and J by 7 bases, with 5 bases between them. The CDR3 is 11 amino acids. Germline loops: CDR1 KGHDR, CDR2 SFDVKD. CDR3 bases: TGTGCCACCAGTGATGGAGGGACCCAGTACTTC. It codes for CATSDGGTQYF.

V usage is TRBV7-7 and J usage is TRBJ2-1, with 7 bases fitting TRBD1. The germline V gene has CDR1 SSHAT and CDR2 FNYEAQ (reference sequence). V shed 5 bases, J shed 9 bases, and the junction held 7 bases outside the gene matches. The CDR3 is 13 amino acids. The CDR3 region has the DNA TGTGCCAGCAGCGCTCAGGGGGAGAGTGAGCAGTTCTTC. It codes for CASSAQGESEQFF.

The genes are TRBV2 and TRBJ2-3; D perhaps matches TRBD2 (7 bases). The CDR3 length is 16 residues. Looked up from germline, CDR1 is SNHLY and CDR2 is FYNNEI. V lost 6 bases to trimming and J lost 0 bases, with 16 bases between them. CDR3 coding DNA: TGTGCCAGCAGAGTGGGGGGGCCGCCTAGCACAGATACGCAGTATTTT. Translating gives CASRVGGPPSTDTQYF.

This clonotype is large by share. The CDR3 sequence: CASSLNGRYGYTF. CDR3 DNA sequence: TGCGCCAGCAGCTTGAACGGGCGTTATGGCTACACCTTC. This chain joins TRBV5-1 and TRBJ1-2; D unresolved. V was pared by 1 base and J by 5 bases, with 9 bases between. Germline V gives CDR1 SGHRS, CDR2 YFSETQ. The CDR3 has 13 residues.

This chain links TRBV7-4 with TRBJ1-3, with D hard to call. Germline V gene sequence: CDR1 SGHVT, CDR2 SQSDAQ. Trimming took off 5 bases at V and 8 bases at J, with 13 bases between the two ends. The length of the CDR3 is 13 residues. The CDR3 region is CASSQGRRDTIYF. CDR3 coding DNA: TGTGCCAGCAGCCAAGGGCGACGCGACACCATATATTTT.

The chain carries TRBV9 and TRBJ2-7; possible D gene TRBD1, 6 bases. Germline CDR1 SGDLS, CDR2 YYNGEE. Between the trimmed V and J ends, which lost 4 bases and 6 bases, there was a span of 17 bases. The length of the CDR3 is 14 residues. In DNA form, the CDR3 reads TGTGCCAGCAGCCTTGGGACATCGCCCGGCGAGCAGTACTTC. Translated: CASSLGTSPGEQYF.

This clonotype was detected ten times or more. The chain is built from TRBV7-8 and TRBJ2-3, with 11 bases aligning to TRBD2. The J segment lost 1 base and the V segment lost 1 base, leaving 10 bases of the junction unmatched. There are 19 residues in the CDR3. Germline CDR1 SGHVS, CDR2 FQNEAQ. In DNA, the CDR3 is TGTGCCAGCAGCTTAGGTCTAGCGGGGGGAATTCTAGGCACAGATACGCAGTATTTT. This sequence encodes CASSLGLAGGILGTDTQYF.